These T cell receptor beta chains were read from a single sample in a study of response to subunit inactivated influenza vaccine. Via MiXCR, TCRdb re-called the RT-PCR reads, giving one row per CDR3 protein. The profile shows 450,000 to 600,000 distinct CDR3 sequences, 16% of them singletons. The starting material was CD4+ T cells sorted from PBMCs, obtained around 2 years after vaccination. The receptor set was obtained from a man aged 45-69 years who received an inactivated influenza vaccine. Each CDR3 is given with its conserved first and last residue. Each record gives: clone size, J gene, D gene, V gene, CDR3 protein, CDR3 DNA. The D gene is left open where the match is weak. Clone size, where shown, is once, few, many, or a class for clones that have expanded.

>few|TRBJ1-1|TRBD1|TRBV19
CASSPPGGVWTGEDWEAFF
TGTGCCAGTAGTCCCCCCGGCGGGGTATGGACAGGGGAGGACTGGGAAGCTTTCTTT
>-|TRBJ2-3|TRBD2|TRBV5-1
CASSLTAGGDTQYF
TGCGCCAGCAGCCTTACAGCGGGGGGAGATACGCAGTATTTT
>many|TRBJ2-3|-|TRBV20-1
CSASGGYRGTDTQYF
TGCAGTGCTAGTGGGGGATACCGAGGGACAGATACGCAGTATTTT
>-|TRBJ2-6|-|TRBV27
CASSLSKGRGTLSGANVLTF
TGTGCCAGCAGTTTATCAAAAGGACGGGGAACCCTCTCTGGGGCCAACGTCCTGACTTTC
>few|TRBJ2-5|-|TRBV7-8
CASSLASSGTPETQYF
TGTGCCAGCAGCTTAGCCAGTTCCGGGACTCCGGAGACCCAGTACTTC
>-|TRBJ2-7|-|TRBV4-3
CASSQEATGSYEQYF
TGCGCCAGCAGCCAAGAGGCGACAGGATCGTACGAGCAGTACTTC
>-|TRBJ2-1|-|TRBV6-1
CATTYAGTPLNEQFF
TGTGCCACCACCTACGCCGGGACCCCGTTGAATGAGCAGTTCTTC
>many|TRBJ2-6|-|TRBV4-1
CASSQGLAGANVLTF
TGCGCCAGCAGCCAAGGACTGGCTGGGGCCAACGTCCTGACTTTC
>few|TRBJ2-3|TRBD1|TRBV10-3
CAIGYGQDTDTQYF
TGTGCCATCGGTTACGGACAGGACACAGATACGCAGTATTTT
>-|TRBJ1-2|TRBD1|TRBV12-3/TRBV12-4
CASSFTGTGDYTF
TGTGCCAGCAGTTTCACCGGGACAGGGGACTACACCTTC
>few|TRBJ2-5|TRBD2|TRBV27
CASSFRGRETQYF
TGTGCCAGCAGTTTTCGCGGGAGAGAGACCCAGTACTTC
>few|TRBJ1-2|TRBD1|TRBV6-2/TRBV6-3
CASSPRGTGFGYTF
TGTGCCAGCAGTCCCCGGGGGACAGGGTTCGGCTACACCTTC
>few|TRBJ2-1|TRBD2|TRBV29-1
CSVGPSGSMREQFF
TGCAGCGTTGGACCCAGCGGGAGTATGCGTGAGCAGTTCTTC
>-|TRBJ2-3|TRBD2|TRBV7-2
CASSPGLAAQYF
TGTGCCAGCAGCCCAGGACTAGCAGCGCAGTATTTT
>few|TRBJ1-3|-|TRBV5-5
CASSLAAQGLSGNTIYF
TGTGCCAGCAGCTTGGCGGCCCAGGGGCTCTCTGGAAACACCATATATTTT